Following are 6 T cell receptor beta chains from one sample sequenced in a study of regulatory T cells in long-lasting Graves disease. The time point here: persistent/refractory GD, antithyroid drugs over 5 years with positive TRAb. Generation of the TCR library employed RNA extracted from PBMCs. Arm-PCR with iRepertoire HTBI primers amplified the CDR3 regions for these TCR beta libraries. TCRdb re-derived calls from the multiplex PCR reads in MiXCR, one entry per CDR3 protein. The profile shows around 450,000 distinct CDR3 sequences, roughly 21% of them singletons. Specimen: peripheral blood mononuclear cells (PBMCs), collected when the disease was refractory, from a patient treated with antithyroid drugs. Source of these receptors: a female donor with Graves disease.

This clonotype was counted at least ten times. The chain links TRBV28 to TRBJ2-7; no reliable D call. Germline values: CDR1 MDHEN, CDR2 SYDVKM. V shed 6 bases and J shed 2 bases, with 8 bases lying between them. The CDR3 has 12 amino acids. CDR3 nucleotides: TGTGCCAGCAGCCGTACCCCCTACGAGCAGTACTTC. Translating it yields CASSRTPYEQYF.

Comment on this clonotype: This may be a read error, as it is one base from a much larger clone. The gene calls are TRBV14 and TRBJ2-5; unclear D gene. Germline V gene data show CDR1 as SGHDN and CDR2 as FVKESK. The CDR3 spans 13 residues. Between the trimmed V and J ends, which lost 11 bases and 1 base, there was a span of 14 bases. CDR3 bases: TGTGCCGGCTCACCCTCGATCCAAGAGACCCAGTACTTC. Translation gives CAGSPSIQETQYF.

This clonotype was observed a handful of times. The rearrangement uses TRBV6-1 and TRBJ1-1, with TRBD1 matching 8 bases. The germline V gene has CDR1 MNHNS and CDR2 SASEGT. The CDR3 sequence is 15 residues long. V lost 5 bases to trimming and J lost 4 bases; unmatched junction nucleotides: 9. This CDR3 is CASSMTRDRSTEAFF. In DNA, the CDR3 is TGTGCCAGCAGTATGACTCGGGACAGGTCCACTGAAGCTTTCTTT.

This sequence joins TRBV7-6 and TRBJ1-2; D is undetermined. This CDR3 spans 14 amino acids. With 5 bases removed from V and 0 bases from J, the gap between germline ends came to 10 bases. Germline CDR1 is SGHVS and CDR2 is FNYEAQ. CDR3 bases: TGTGCCAGCAGCCCAGCGGGGTCTAACTATGGCTACACCTTC. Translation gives CASSPAGSNYGYTF.

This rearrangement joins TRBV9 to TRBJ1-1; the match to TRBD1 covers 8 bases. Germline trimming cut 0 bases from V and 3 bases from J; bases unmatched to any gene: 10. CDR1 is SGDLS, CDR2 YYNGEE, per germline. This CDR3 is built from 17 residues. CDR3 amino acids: CASSVAQTGGGDTEAFF. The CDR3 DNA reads TGTGCCAGCAGCGTAGCCCAAACAGGGGGGGGGGACACTGAAGCTTTCTTT.

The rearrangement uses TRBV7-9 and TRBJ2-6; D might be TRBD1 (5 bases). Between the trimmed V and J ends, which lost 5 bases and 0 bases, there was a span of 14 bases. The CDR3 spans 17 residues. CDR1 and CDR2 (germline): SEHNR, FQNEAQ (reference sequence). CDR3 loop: CASSGAGALSGANVLTF. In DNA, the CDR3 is TGTGCCAGCAGCGGGGCCGGAGCGCTCTCTGGGGCCAACGTCCTGACTTTC.